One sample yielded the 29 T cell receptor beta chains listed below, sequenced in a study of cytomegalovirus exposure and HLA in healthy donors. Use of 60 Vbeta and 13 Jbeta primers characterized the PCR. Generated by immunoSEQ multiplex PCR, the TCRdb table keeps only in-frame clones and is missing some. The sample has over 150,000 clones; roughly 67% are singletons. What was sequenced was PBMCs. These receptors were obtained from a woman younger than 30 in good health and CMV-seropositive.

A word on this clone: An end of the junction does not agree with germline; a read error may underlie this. The CDR3 coding sequence is TGTGCCAGCAGTCCCCTATCCTTTAATTCACCCCTCCACTTT. It encodes CASSPLSFNSPLHF. V is TRBV27 and J is TRBJ1-6, with D unresolved. CDR1 is MNHEY, CDR2 SMNVEV, per germline (reference sequence). The CDR3 sequence is 14 residues long.

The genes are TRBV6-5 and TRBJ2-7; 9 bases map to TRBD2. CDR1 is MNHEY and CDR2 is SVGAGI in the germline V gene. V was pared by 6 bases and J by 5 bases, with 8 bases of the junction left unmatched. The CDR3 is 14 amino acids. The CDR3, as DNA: TGTGCCAGCAGCAGAGCGGGGGGCACCAACGAGCAGTACTTC. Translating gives CASSRAGGTNEQYF.

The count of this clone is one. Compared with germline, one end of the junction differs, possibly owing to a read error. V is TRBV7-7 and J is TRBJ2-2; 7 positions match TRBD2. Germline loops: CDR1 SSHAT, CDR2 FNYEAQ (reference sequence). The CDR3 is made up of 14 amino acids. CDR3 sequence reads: CASSLAGRPGELFF. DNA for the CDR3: TGTGCTAGCAGCTTAGCGGGCAGACCCGGGGAGCTGTTTTTT.

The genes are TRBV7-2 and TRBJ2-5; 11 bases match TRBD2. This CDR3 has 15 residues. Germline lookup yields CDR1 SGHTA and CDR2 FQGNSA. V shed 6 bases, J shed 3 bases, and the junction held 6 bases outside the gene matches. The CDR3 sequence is CASRDLAGGEETQYF. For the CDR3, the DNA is TGTGCCAGCAGGGATCTAGCGGGGGGTGAAGAGACCCAGTACTTC.

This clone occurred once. Here the CDR3 DNA reads TGTGCCAGCAGTCTAGCGGGGCTTTTCTACGAGCAGTACTTC. Protein product: CASSLAGLFYEQYF. V is TRBV5-6 and J is TRBJ2-5, with 9 bases aligning to TRBD2. The J call may be incorrect, as the DNA end agrees better with TRBJ2-7. This CDR3 contains 14 residues. Per the germline V gene, CDR1 is SGHDT and CDR2 is YYEEEE.

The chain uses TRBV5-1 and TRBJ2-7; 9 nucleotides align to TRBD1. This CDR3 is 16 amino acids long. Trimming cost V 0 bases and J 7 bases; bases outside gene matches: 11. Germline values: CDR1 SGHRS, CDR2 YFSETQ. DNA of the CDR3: TGCGCCAGCAGCTTGGCCGGGAAGACAGGGGGTAATGAGCAGTACTTC. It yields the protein CASSLAGKTGGNEQYF. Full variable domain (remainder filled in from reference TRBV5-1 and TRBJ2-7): KAGVTQTPRYLIKTRGQQVTLSCSPISGHRSVSWYQQTPGQGLQFLFEYFSETQRNKGNFPGRFSGRQFSNSRSEMNVSTLELGDSALYLCASSLAGKTGGNEQYFGPGTRLTVT.

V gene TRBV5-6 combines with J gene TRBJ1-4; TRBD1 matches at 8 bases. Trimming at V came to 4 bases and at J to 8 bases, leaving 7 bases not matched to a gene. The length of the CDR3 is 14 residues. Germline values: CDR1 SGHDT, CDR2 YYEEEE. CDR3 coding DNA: TGTGCCAGCAGCAACTTCGACAGGGGAGAAAAACTGTTTTTT. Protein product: CASSNFDRGEKLFF. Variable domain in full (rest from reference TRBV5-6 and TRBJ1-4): DAGVTQSPTHLIKTRGQQVTLRCSPKSGHDTVSWYQQALGQGPQFIFQYYEEEERQRGNFPDRFSGHQFPNYSSELNVNALLLGDSALYLCASSNFDRGEKLFFGSGTQLSVL.

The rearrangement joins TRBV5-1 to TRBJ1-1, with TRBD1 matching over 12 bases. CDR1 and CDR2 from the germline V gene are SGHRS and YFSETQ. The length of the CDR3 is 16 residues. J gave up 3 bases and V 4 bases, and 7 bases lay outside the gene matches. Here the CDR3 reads CASSQGQGARDTEAFF. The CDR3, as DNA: TGCGCCAGCAGCCAGGGACAGGGGGCGCGGGACACTGAAGCTTTCTTT.

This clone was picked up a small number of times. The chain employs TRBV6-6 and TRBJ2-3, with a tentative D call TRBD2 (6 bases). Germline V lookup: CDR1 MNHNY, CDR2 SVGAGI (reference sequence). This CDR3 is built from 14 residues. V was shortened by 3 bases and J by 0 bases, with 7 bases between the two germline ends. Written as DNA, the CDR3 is TGTGCCAGCAGTTATCGGGGGAGCACAGATACGCAGTATTTT. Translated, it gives CASSYRGSTDTQYF.

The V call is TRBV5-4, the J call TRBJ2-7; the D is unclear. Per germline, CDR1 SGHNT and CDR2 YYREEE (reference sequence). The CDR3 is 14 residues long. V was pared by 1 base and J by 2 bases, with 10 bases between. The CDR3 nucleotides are TGTGCCAGCAGCTTGAAGATAAGCCCCTACGAGCAGTACTTC. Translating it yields CASSLKISPYEQYF.

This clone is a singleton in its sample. CDR3 residues: CASSQGAGAYEQYF. The CDR3 nucleotides are TGCGCCAGCAGCCAAGGAGCAGGGGCCTACGAGCAGTACTTC. The chain combines TRBV4-3 with TRBJ2-7, with a possible D match to TRBD1 (6 bases). V was cut by 1 base and J by 2 bases, with 9 bases left in between. The CDR3 sequence is 14 residues long. Looked up from germline, CDR1 is LGHNA and CDR2 is YSLEER.

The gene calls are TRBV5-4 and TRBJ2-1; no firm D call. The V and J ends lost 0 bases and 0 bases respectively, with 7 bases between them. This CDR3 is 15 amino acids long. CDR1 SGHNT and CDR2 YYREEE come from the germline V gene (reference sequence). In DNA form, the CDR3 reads TGTGCCAGCAGCTTGGCGCTGAGCTCCTACAATGAGCAGTTCTTC. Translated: CASSLALSSYNEQFF.

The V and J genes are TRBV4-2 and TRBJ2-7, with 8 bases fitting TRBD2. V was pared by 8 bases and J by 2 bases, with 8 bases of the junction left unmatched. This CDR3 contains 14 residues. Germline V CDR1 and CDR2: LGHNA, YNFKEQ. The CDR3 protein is CASCCSGDTYEQYF. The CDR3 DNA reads TGTGCCAGCTGCTGTAGCGGGGATACCTACGAGCAGTACTTC.

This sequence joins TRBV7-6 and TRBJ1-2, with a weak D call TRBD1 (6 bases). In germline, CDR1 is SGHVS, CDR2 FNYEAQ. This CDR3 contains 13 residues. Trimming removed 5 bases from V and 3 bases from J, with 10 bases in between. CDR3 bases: TGTGCCAGCAGCCCGAGACAGGACTATGGCTACACCTTC. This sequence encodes CASSPRQDYGYTF.

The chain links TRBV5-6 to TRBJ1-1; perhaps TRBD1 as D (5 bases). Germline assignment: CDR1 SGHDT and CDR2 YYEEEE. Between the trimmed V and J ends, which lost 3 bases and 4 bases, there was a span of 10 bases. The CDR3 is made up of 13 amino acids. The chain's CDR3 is CASSYGGVTEAFF. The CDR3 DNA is TGTGCCAGCAGCTATGGGGGGGTCACTGAAGCTTTCTTT.

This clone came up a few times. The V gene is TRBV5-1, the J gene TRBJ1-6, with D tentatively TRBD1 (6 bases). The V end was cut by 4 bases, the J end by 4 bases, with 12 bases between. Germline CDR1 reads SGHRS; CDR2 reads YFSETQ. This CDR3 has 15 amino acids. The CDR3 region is CASSPDGQYNSPLHF. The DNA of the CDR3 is TGCGCCAGCAGCCCCGATGGACAGTATAATTCACCCCTCCACTTT.

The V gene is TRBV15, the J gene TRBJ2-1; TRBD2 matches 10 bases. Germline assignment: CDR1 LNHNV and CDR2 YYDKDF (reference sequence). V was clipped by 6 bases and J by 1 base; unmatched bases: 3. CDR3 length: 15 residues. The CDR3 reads CATSKTSGSYNEQFF. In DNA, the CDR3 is TGTGCCACCAGTAAGACTAGCGGGTCCTACAATGAGCAGTTCTTC.

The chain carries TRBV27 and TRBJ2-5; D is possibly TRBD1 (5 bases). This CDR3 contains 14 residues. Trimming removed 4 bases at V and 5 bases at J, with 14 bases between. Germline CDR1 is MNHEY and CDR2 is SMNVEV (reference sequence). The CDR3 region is CASSWGKGVETQYF. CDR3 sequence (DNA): TGTGCCAGCAGTTGGGGCAAAGGAGTTGAGACCCAGTACTTC.

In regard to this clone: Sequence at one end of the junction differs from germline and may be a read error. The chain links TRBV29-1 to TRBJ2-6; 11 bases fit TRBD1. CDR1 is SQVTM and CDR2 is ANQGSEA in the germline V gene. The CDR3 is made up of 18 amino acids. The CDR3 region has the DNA TGCAGCGTCCTAATCGGGGGACAGGGGGAACCTGGGGCCGACGTCCTGACTTTC. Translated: CSVLIGGQGEPGADVLTF.

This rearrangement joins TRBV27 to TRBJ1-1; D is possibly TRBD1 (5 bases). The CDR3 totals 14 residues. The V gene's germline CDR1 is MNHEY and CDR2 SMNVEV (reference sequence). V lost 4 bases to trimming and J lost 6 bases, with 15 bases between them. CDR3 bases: TGTGCCAGCAGTTCCCTCAGGGCGGCGGCTGAAGCTTTCTTT. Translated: CASSSLRAAAEAFF.

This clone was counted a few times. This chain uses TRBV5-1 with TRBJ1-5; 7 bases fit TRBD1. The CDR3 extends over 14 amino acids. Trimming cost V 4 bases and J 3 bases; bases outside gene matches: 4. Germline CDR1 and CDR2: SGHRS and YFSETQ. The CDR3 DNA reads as TGCGCCAGCAGCCCGGGACAGCTCAATCAGCCCCAGCATTTT. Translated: CASSPGQLNQPQHF.

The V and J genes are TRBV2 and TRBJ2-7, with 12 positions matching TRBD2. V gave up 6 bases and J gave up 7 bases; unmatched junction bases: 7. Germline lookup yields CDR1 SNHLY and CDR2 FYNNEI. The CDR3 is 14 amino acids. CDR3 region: CASRRLAGAGEQYF. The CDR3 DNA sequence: TGTGCCAGCAGGCGACTAGCGGGGGCTGGTGAGCAGTACTTC.

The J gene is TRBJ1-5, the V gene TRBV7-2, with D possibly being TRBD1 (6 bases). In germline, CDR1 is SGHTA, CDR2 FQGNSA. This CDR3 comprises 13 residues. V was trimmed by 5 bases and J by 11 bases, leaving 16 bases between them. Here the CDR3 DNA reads TGTGCCAGCAGCCTGGGGGAGTCAGGGGCCCAGCATTTT. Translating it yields CASSLGESGAQHF.

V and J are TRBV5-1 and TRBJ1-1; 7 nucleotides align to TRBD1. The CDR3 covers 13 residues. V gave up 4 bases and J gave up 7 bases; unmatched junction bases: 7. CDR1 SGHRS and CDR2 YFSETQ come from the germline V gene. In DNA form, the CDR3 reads TGCGCCAGCAGCCCAGGGACAGTCGATGAAGCTTTCTTT. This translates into CASSPGTVDEAFF.

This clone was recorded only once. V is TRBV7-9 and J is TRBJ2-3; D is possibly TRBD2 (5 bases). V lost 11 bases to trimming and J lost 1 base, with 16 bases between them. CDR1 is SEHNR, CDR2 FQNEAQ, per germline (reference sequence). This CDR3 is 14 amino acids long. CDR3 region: CAGQRLSGTDTQYF. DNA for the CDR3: TGTGCCGGCCAGCGGCTCTCGGGCACAGATACGCAGTATTTT.

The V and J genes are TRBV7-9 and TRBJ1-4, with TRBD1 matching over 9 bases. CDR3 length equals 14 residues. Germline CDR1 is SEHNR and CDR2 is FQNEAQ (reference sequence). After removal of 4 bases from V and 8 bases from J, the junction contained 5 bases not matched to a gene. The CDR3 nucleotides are TGTGCCAGCAGCTGGGGACAGGGAGGAGAAAAACTGTTTTTT. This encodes CASSWGQGGEKLFF.

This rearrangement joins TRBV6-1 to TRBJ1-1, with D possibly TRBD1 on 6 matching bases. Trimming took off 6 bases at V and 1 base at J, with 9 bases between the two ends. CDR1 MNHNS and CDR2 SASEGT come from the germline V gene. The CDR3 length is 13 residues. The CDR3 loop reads CASRGGQNTEAFF. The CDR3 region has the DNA TGTGCCAGCAGGGGGGGGCAGAACACTGAAGCTTTCTTT.

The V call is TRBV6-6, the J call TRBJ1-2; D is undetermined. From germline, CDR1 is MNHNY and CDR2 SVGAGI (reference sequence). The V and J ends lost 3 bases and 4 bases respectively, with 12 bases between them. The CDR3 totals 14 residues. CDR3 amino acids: CASSYSEGIYGYTF. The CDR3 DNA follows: TGTGCCAGCAGTTATTCAGAGGGTATCTATGGCTACACCTTC.

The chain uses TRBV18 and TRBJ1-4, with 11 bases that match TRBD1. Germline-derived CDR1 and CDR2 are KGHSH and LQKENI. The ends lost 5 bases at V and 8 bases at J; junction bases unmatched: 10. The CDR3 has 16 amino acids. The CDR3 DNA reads TGTGCCAGCTCAAAGGACAGGGGGCAGGCGAGAGAAAAACTGTTTTTT. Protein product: CASSKDRGQAREKLFF.